Listed below are T cell receptor beta chains from one sample, sequenced in a study of blood T cell repertoires in COVID-19. Only in-frame clones appear in the TCRdb table, and some are missing; sequencing was by immunoSEQ multiplex PCR. The sample has some 120,000 clones, more than 75% seen once. Sequencing was done on a sample of peripheral blood. The receptors were sampled from a woman in her fifties or sixties with acute or convalescent COVID-19. The CDR3 runs from the conserved cysteine through the conserved F or W. A D gene is named only where the DNA matches it firmly. Expanded clones are given a class, and other clones once, few, many or no size at all.

j_gene: TRBJ1-1; d_gene: TRBD1; abundance: NA; v_gene: TRBV7-9; CDR3nt: TGTGCCAGCAGCTTACCACAGGGGAGAACTGAAGCTTTCTTT; CDR3aa: CASSLPQGRTEAFF
j_gene: TRBJ2-1; d_gene: NA; abundance: NA; v_gene: TRBV28; CDR3nt: TGTGCCAGCAGTTTAGTCCCCCGAGTAGGGGGTTACAATGAGCAGTTCTTC; CDR3aa: CASSLVPRVGGYNEQFF
j_gene: TRBJ2-1; d_gene: TRBD2; abundance: NA; v_gene: TRBV7-8; CDR3nt: TGTGCCAGCAGCTTACGGACTAGCGGAAACAATGAGCAGTTCTTC; CDR3aa: CASSLRTSGNNEQFF
j_gene: TRBJ1-1; d_gene: TRBD1; abundance: NA; v_gene: TRBV29-1; CDR3nt: TGCAGCGTTGGGCCGGGACAGGGGTTCACTGAAGCTTTCTTT; CDR3aa: CSVGPGQGFTEAFF
j_gene: TRBJ2-5; d_gene: NA; abundance: NA; v_gene: TRBV5-1; CDR3nt: TGCGCCAGCAGCTTGGTTGCTTCTCAGGGTGGGACCCAGTACTTC; CDR3aa: CASSLVASQGGTQYF
j_gene: TRBJ1-5; d_gene: TRBD1; abundance: NA; v_gene: TRBV5-5; CDR3nt: TGTGCCAGCAGCTTACGACAGGGTTGGATTATGCCCCAGCATTTT; CDR3aa: CASSLRQGWIMPQHF
j_gene: TRBJ2-7; d_gene: NA; abundance: few; v_gene: TRBV3-1/TRBV3-2; CDR3nt: TGTGCCAGCAGCCAAGTCCAGGGTGGGCAGTACTTC; CDR3aa: CASSQVQGGQYF
j_gene: TRBJ2-1; d_gene: NA; abundance: NA; v_gene: TRBV10-3; CDR3nt: TGTGCCATCGGCCGGGACCTGGGGACAATCGATGAGCAGTTCTTC; CDR3aa: CAIGRDLGTIDEQFF
j_gene: TRBJ2-3; d_gene: NA; abundance: NA; v_gene: TRBV5-4; CDR3nt: TGTGCCAGCAGCCCCCTCCGTAGTACTAGCCATACGCAGTATTTT; CDR3aa: CASSPLRSTSHTQYF
j_gene: TRBJ1-1; d_gene: NA; abundance: NA; v_gene: TRBV6-6; CDR3nt: TGTGCCAGCAGTTTAACAGGTTCGGCTTTCTTT; CDR3aa: CASSLTGSAFF
j_gene: TRBJ1-3; d_gene: NA; abundance: NA; v_gene: TRBV3-1/TRBV3-2; CDR3nt: TGTGCCAGCAGCCCGGACACCGCTGGAAACACCATATATTTT; CDR3aa: CASSPDTAGNTIYF
j_gene: TRBJ1-1; d_gene: NA; abundance: NA; v_gene: TRBV5-4; CDR3nt: TGTGCCAGCAGCTTGGACAGTTCGGCTGAAGCTTTCTTT; CDR3aa: CASSLDSSAEAFF
j_gene: TRBJ2-3; d_gene: TRBD2; abundance: few; v_gene: TRBV3-1/TRBV3-2; CDR3nt: TGTGCCAGCAGCCAAGGAATCGGGGATAGCGGGAGGGCTTGGACGCAGTATTTT; CDR3aa: CASSQGIGDSGRAWTQYF
j_gene: TRBJ2-3; d_gene: TRBD2; abundance: NA; v_gene: TRBV15; CDR3nt: TGTGCCACCAGCAGAGATAAGGGACTAGCGGGAACAGATACGCAGTATTTT; CDR3aa: CATSRDKGLAGTDTQYF
j_gene: TRBJ1-2; d_gene: TRBD1; abundance: NA; v_gene: TRBV4-1; CDR3nt: TGCGCCAGCAGCCCTCCTACAGGGGACTCCTATGGCTACACCTTC; CDR3aa: CASSPPTGDSYGYTF
j_gene: TRBJ2-2; d_gene: NA; abundance: NA; v_gene: TRBV9; CDR3nt: TGTGCCAGCAGCGTAGGAGGTTATGGGGGCGCGAACACCGGGGAGCTGTTTTTT; CDR3aa: CASSVGGYGGANTGELFF
j_gene: TRBJ1-6; d_gene: TRBD1; abundance: NA; v_gene: TRBV3-1/TRBV3-2; CDR3nt: TGTGCCAGCAGCCAAAGGGACAGGGACTCACCCCTCCACTTT; CDR3aa: CASSQRDRDSPLHF
j_gene: TRBJ2-5; d_gene: NA; abundance: NA; v_gene: TRBV2; CDR3nt: TGTGCCAGCAGCTTAGACTCCCCGGGGACCCAGTACTTC; CDR3aa: CASSLDSPGTQYF
j_gene: TRBJ2-5; d_gene: NA; abundance: NA; v_gene: TRBV11-2; CDR3nt: TGTGCCAGCAGCTTCCGTGGTTGGGACTCGAAAGAGACCCAGTACTTC; CDR3aa: CASSFRGWDSKETQYF
j_gene: TRBJ1-4; d_gene: NA; abundance: NA; v_gene: TRBV7-2; CDR3nt: TGTGCCAGCAGCCCGCGGCGGGGGAGGATCACTAATGAAAAACTGTTTTTT; CDR3aa: CASSPRRGRITNEKLFF
j_gene: TRBJ1-2; d_gene: NA; abundance: NA; v_gene: TRBV7-9; CDR3nt: TGTGCCAGCAGCTTAGGACGTTGGGGAGGGGGCTATGGCTACACCTTC; CDR3aa: CASSLGRWGGGYGYTF
j_gene: TRBJ1-2; d_gene: NA; abundance: NA; v_gene: TRBV24-1; CDR3nt: TGTGCCACCAGTGAGGGGCAGACTTATGGCTACACCTTC; CDR3aa: CATSEGQTYGYTF
j_gene: TRBJ1-2; d_gene: TRBD1; abundance: NA; v_gene: TRBV28; CDR3nt: TGTGCCAGCAGCTCAGACAGGGTCGATAACTATGGCTACACCTTC; CDR3aa: CASSSDRVDNYGYTF
j_gene: TRBJ1-2; d_gene: TRBD1; abundance: NA; v_gene: TRBV9; CDR3nt: TGTGCCAGCAGCTCCGGGACAGGGAGGCACTATGGCTACACCTTC; CDR3aa: CASSSGTGRHYGYTF
j_gene: TRBJ2-1; d_gene: TRBD2; abundance: NA; v_gene: TRBV19; CDR3nt: TGTGCCAGTAGTGCAGGGACTAGCGGGAAGAATGAGCAGTTCTTC; CDR3aa: CASSAGTSGKNEQFF
j_gene: TRBJ2-4; d_gene: TRBD1; abundance: NA; v_gene: TRBV13; CDR3nt: TGTGCCAGCAGCAATACACAGGGGGCCCTAGCCAAAAACATTCAGTACTTC; CDR3aa: CASSNTQGALAKNIQYF
j_gene: TRBJ1-4; d_gene: TRBD1; abundance: NA; v_gene: TRBV5-1; CDR3nt: TGCGCCAGCACCCGGGACAGGGGCTCCGGGTGGGAAAAACTGTTTTTT; CDR3aa: CASTRDRGSGWEKLFF
j_gene: TRBJ1-5; d_gene: NA; abundance: few; v_gene: TRBV28; CDR3nt: TGTGCCAGCAGTATAGAGGGCAATCAGCCCCAGCATTTT; CDR3aa: CASSIEGNQPQHF
j_gene: TRBJ2-1; d_gene: TRBD2; abundance: NA; v_gene: TRBV11-2; CDR3nt: TGTGCCAGCAGCTTTCGAGGACTAGACTACAATGAGCAGTTCTTC; CDR3aa: CASSFRGLDYNEQFF
j_gene: TRBJ1-2; d_gene: TRBD1; abundance: NA; v_gene: TRBV6-5; CDR3nt: TGTGCCAGCACCCAAACCGGGACAGGGTACGGCTACACCTTC; CDR3aa: CASTQTGTGYGYTF
j_gene: TRBJ1-3; d_gene: NA; abundance: NA; v_gene: TRBV27; CDR3nt: TGTGCCAGCAGTTTTAGCTCTGGAAACACCATATATTTT; CDR3aa: CASSFSSGNTIYF
j_gene: TRBJ2-1; d_gene: NA; abundance: NA; v_gene: TRBV4-1; CDR3nt: TGCGCCAGCAGCCAAGTGGGCAGGGTATCCTACAATGAGCAGTTCTTC; CDR3aa: CASSQVGRVSYNEQFF
j_gene: TRBJ2-5; d_gene: NA; abundance: NA; v_gene: TRBV2; CDR3nt: TGTGCCAGCAGTACTCTGGAGACCCAGTACTTC; CDR3aa: CASSTLETQYF
j_gene: TRBJ1-6; d_gene: NA; abundance: NA; v_gene: TRBV6-5; CDR3nt: TGTGCCAGCAGTTACCAGAGGGAACGTCCCGATTCACCCCTCCACTTT; CDR3aa: CASSYQRERPDSPLHF
j_gene: TRBJ1-2; d_gene: TRBD1; abundance: NA; v_gene: TRBV7-2; CDR3nt: TGTGCCAGCAGCCAATGGACAGGGGGCAACTATGGCTACACCTTC; CDR3aa: CASSQWTGGNYGYTF
j_gene: TRBJ1-5; d_gene: NA; abundance: NA; v_gene: TRBV30; CDR3nt: TGTGCCTGGAATTTACAGGGAGGCAATCAGCCCCAGCATTTT; CDR3aa: CAWNLQGGNQPQHF
j_gene: TRBJ2-7; d_gene: NA; abundance: few; v_gene: TRBV1; CDR3nt: TGCACCAGCAGCCTCGGGAGCCGGACCCCCTCCTACGAGCAGTACTTC; CDR3aa: CTSSLGSRTPSYEQYF
j_gene: TRBJ1-2; d_gene: NA; abundance: NA; v_gene: TRBV5-5; CDR3nt: TGTGCCAGCAGCTCCCCGGGGGTCTATGTCGGTGGCTACACCTTC; CDR3aa: CASSSPGVYVGGYTF
j_gene: TRBJ2-1; d_gene: TRBD2; abundance: NA; v_gene: TRBV29-1; CDR3nt: TGCAGCGTTGCGGGACTAGCGGGAAGTCACTCCTACAATGAGCAGTTCTTC; CDR3aa: CSVAGLAGSHSYNEQFF
j_gene: TRBJ2-3; d_gene: TRBD2; abundance: NA; v_gene: TRBV5-1; CDR3nt: TGCGCCAGCAGCTTGCGGGAGGCTAGCACAGATACGCAGTATTTT; CDR3aa: CASSLREASTDTQYF
j_gene: TRBJ2-5; d_gene: TRBD1; abundance: NA; v_gene: TRBV27; CDR3nt: TGTGCCAGCAGACTACTCGGACAGGGGCAAGAGACCCAGTACTTC; CDR3aa: CASRLLGQGQETQYF
j_gene: TRBJ1-1; d_gene: NA; abundance: NA; v_gene: TRBV29-1; CDR3nt: TGCAGCACCCTGGGGAATACAGGGAACACTGAAGCTTTCTTT; CDR3aa: CSTLGNTGNTEAFF
j_gene: TRBJ2-2; d_gene: NA; abundance: NA; v_gene: TRBV19; CDR3nt: TGTGCCAGTAGCTATGAAGTGAACACCGGGGAGCTGTTTTTT; CDR3aa: CASSYEVNTGELFF
j_gene: TRBJ1-2; d_gene: NA; abundance: NA; v_gene: TRBV28; CDR3nt: TGTGCCAGCAGTTTCCTAGGGGTCTCGAGAGGCTACACCTTC; CDR3aa: CASSFLGVSRGYTF
j_gene: TRBJ1-2; d_gene: TRBD1; abundance: NA; v_gene: TRBV5-4; CDR3nt: TGTGCCAGCAGCTCACGGACAGGGACCTATGGCTACACCTTC; CDR3aa: CASSSRTGTYGYTF